This TCR beta chain appears in the sequencing data of a study of T cell changes during pregnancy in multiple sclerosis. TCRdb's copy holds only in-frame clones and misses some; the assay was immunoSEQ multiplex PCR. The data contain around 100,000 clones, about 91% of them singletons. Deletions cut 5 bases from V and 1 base from J, with 15 bases between. Germline loops: CDR1 MGHDK, CDR2 SYGVNS. The CDR3 is 16 residues long. This chain links TRBV25-1 with TRBJ2-1, with D maybe TRBD2 (6 bases). This clonotype was obtained from a female donor with multiple sclerosis, enrolled in a pregnancy study. The specimen comprised peripheral blood, sampled after pregnancy. CDR3 in DNA: TGTGCCAGCAGTTCCGATTGGGGGGTTTCCTACAATGAGCAGTTCTTC. As protein: CASSSDWGVSYNEQFF.